The sequence of this T cell receptor beta chain was determined in a study of memory CD8 T cells in hepatitis C reinfection. As for the study in general: A couple of donors cleared primary HCV but became chronic after reinfection. HCV reinfection: RNA-positive following two negative tests at least 60 days apart. Pre-reinfection samples were taken 55 to 20 weeks before detection.

Regarding time point: pre-reinfection, 55 to 20 weeks before reinfection detection. TCR sequencing was done directly ex vivo on sorted cells, without expansion in vitro. At all three reinfection time points, viable CD3+ CD8+ CD45RO- cells from a couple of donors served as controls. TCRdb's table, derived via immunoSEQ multiplex PCR, lists solely in-frame clones and lacks some. The data show 5,000 to 6,500 clones, 85% to 90% seen once. CDR3 length: 12 amino acids. The V end lost 3 bases, the J end lost 3 bases, and 6 bases lay between the germline ends. Germline assignment: CDR1 SGHNT and CDR2 YENEEA. This clonotype originated in a man between 50 and 59 years old with hepatitis C virus infection. This rearrangement joins TRBV11-3 to TRBJ2-7; D gene unclear. Specimen: naive CD8+ T cells sorted from blood. The CDR3 spells CASSFTGYEQYF. The CDR3 nucleotides read TGTGCCAGCAGCTTCACCGGCTACGAGCAGTACTTC.